This T cell receptor (beta chain) originates from a study of T cells in Graves' hyperthyroidism and ophthalmopathy. This CDR3 has 15 amino acids. CDR1 and CDR2 (germline): LNHDA, SQIVND (reference sequence). With 4 bases removed from V and 2 bases from J, the gap between germline ends came to 12 bases. Amplification of TCR beta CDR3 regions used RNA as the template. HTBI primers were the set used in a first-round RT-PCR of the TCR CDR3. TCRdb re-derived calls from the multiplex PCR reads in MiXCR, one entry per CDR3 protein. In the table there are hundreds of thousands of distinct CDR3 sequences, approximately 15% of which are singletons. General observations from the study: Ophthalmopathy and stable hyperthyroidism were separated by a 13 V-J model.

This clonotype was detected many times. Its antigen remains unidentified. The specimen sequenced was blood. The gene calls are TRBV19 and TRBJ1-5, with D perhaps TRBD1 (6 bases). This clonotype originated in a woman younger than 45 with Graves' hyperthyroidism that later progressed to Graves' ophthalmopathy. The CDR3 coding sequence is TGTGCCAGTAGTACGACACAGGGTGGCAATCAGCCCCAGCATTTT. Translation: CASSTTQGGNQPQHF.